Here is one T cell receptor (beta chain) with its context. The data originate from a study of blood T cell repertoires in COVID-19. Background on the study: The analysed material was cDNA or gDNA that came from T cells, B-cell-depleted T cells, or PBMCs.

The CDR3 is made up of 15 amino acids. Germline CDR1 and CDR2: KGHSH and LQKENI. The J segment lost 3 bases and the V segment lost 5 bases, leaving 8 bases of the junction unmatched. Here immunoSEQ multiplex PCR was the method, and the copy in TCRdb shows in-frame clones only, minus some. Of over 90,000 clones listed, roughly nine tenths are singletons. The specimen was peripheral blood. The receptor was derived from a woman in her seventies with acute or convalescent COVID-19. This chain joins TRBV18 and TRBJ2-7, with 9 bases that match TRBD2. The CDR3 DNA reads TGTGCCAGCTCAGGCGGGCTAGCGGGAAACTACGAGCAGTACTTC. Translation gives CASSGGLAGNYEQYF. Supplemented by reference TRBV18 and TRBJ2-7, the full variable domain reads NAGVMQNPRHLVRRRGQEARLRCSPMKGHSHVYWYRQLPEEGLKFMVYLQKENIIDESGMPKERFSAEFPKEGPSILRIQQVVRGDSAAYFCASSGGLAGNYEQYFGPGTRLTVT.